This T cell receptor (beta chain) was sequenced for a study of cytomegalovirus exposure and HLA in healthy donors. Study-level results: TCR beta chain V- and J-gene trimming was linked, in a later analysis, to a missense variant in DCLRE1C. Reported results showed that the classifier diagnosed cytomegalovirus status with high specificity and sensitivity.

The CDR3 is 14 amino acids. Germline lookup yields CDR1 MNHEY and CDR2 SVGAGI. V was pared by 2 bases and J by 8 bases, with 3 bases of the junction left unmatched. Points on this clone: Its antigen remains unidentified.

Amplification used 60 Vbeta primers and 13 Jbeta primers. Some clones are missing from TCRdb's copy, which holds only in-frame ones; the method was immunoSEQ multiplex PCR. Of some 150,000 clones in the sample, around 80% were seen once. The TCR comes from a female donor in good health and CMV-seronegative. The gene calls are TRBV6-5 and TRBJ2-1; 10 nucleotides match TRBD2. Sequencing was carried out using PBMCs. CDR3 sequence (DNA): TGTGCCAGCAGTTACCAGCGGGAGGGCCATGAGCAGTTCTTC. This codes for CASSYQREGHEQFF.